The 19 T cell receptor beta chains given below trace back to one sample, sequenced in a study of CD8+CD57+ T cells in acquired aplastic anemia. TCR beta VDJ and CDR3 were profiled, and genomic DNA was the template. TCRdb re-called the reads through MiXCR, storing one row per CDR3 protein. The data hold around 180,000 distinct CDR3 sequences, with 55% to 70% observed a single time. Source material: sorted CD4+, CD8+, or CD8+CD57+ T cells (not recorded which) from PBMCs. The receptors derive from a human donor with severe aplastic anemia or a healthy control (not recorded which).

V gene TRBV2 combines with J gene TRBJ1-2; D unclear. The CDR3 totals 13 residues. Per the germline V gene, CDR1 is SNHLY and CDR2 is FYNNEI. V was pared by 3 bases and J by 6 bases, with 11 bases between. The CDR3 is CASSEFSGNGYTF. The CDR3 DNA is TGTGCCAGCAGTGAGTTCTCGGGTAATGGCTACACCTTC.

This rearrangement joins TRBV12-3 or TRBV12-4 to TRBJ1-4; D remains ambiguous. V lost 4 bases, J lost 5 bases, and 14 bases lay in between. The length of the CDR3 is 15 residues. CDR3 coding DNA: TGTGCCAGCAGTTACGAGGGCAGGTCAAATGAAAAACTGTTTTTT. As protein: CASSYEGRSNEKLFF.

The CDR3 nucleotides are TGCAGTGCAATCGCTCGGGGCTCAGGGAGTCAGCCCCAGCATTTT. It encodes CSAIARGSGSQPQHF. V and J are TRBV20-1 and TRBJ1-5, with a weak D call TRBD1 (5 bases). V was clipped by 6 bases and J by 6 bases, with 21 bases between them. The CDR3 totals 15 residues. Per germline, CDR1 DFQATT and CDR2 SNEGSKA (reference sequence).

As for this clonotype: It may be a read error: a sequence one base away is much more abundant. This chain connects TRBV6-1 to TRBJ2-3, with 9 positions matching TRBD2. CDR3 length equals 16 residues. Germline V lookup: CDR1 MNHNS, CDR2 SASEGT. The V segment lost 11 bases and the J segment 4 bases; nucleotides outside the gene matches: 16. In nucleotides, the CDR3 is TGTGCCTCCGGAGCGGGAGCGGGAGGTATCGCAGATACGCAGTATTTT. Amino acid sequence: CASGAGAGGIADTQYF.

Many counts were recorded for this clonotype. The rearrangement joins TRBV13 to TRBJ2-1; the match to TRBD1 covers 7 bases. CDR1 is PRHDT and CDR2 is FYEKMQ in the germline V gene (reference sequence). The trim removed 5 bases at V and 5 bases at J, leaving 3 bases unmatched. The CDR3 loop spans 13 amino acids. The CDR3 DNA reads TGTGCCAGCAGCATCGACAGGGACAATGAGCAGTTCTTC. Translating gives CASSIDRDNEQFF. Full variable domain (remainder filled in from reference TRBV13 and TRBJ2-1): AAGVIQSPRHLIKEKRETATLKCYPIPRHDTVYWYQQGPGQDPQFLISFYEKMQSDKGSIPDRFSAQQFSDYHSELNMSSLELGDSALYFCASSIDRDNEQFFGPGTRLTVL.

The V call is TRBV7-9, the J call TRBJ2-1; no clear D. The CDR3 extends over 14 amino acids. Germline CDR1 reads SEHNR; CDR2 reads FQNEAQ (reference sequence). V lost 3 bases, J lost 8 bases, and 14 bases lay in between. CDR3 amino acids: CASSFVNQADEQFF. The CDR3 nucleotides read TGTGCCAGCAGCTTTGTAAACCAGGCCGATGAGCAGTTCTTC.

The V call is TRBV7-6, the J call TRBJ2-5; 7 bases match TRBD2. Germline lookup yields CDR1 SGHVS and CDR2 FNYEAQ. CDR3 size: 15 residues. J gave up 5 bases and V 2 bases, and 8 bases lay outside the gene matches. CDR3: CASSLNAGVAETQYF. CDR3 DNA: TGTGCCAGCAGCTTAAACGCGGGGGTTGCGGAGACCCAGTACTTC.

This rearrangement joins TRBV3-1 to TRBJ1-1; TRBD1 is a possible D gene (5 bases). Germline CDR1 reads LGHDT; CDR2 reads YNNKEL (reference sequence). CDR3 length: 14 residues. The V gene lost 1 base and the J gene lost 9 bases, with 15 bases spanning the gap. CDR3 in amino acids: CASSQGWNGHQAFF. Written as DNA, the CDR3 is TGTGCCAGCAGCCAAGGATGGAATGGACATCAAGCTTTCTTT.

The genes are TRBV7-9 and TRBJ2-2; no clear D. This CDR3 spans 10 amino acids. Looked up from germline, CDR1 is SEHNR and CDR2 is FQNEAQ (reference sequence). Trimming removed 6 bases from V and 7 bases from J, with 3 bases in between. The DNA for the CDR3 is TGTGCCAGCAGGGTCGGGGAGCTGTTTTTT. Residues: CASRVGELFF.

The DNA of the CDR3 is TGCAGTGCTTCTCGTCGCGGGACTAGCGGGGACTACTACGAGCAGTACTTC. It translates to CSASRRGTSGDYYEQYF. The rearrangement joins TRBV20-1 to TRBJ2-7, with 13 bases lining up with TRBD2. The CDR3 sequence is 17 residues long. Germline values: CDR1 DFQATT, CDR2 SNEGSKA (reference sequence). J was trimmed by 3 bases and V by 5 bases; bases with no gene match: 13.

The V and J genes are TRBV5-6 and TRBJ2-7; D assignment may be TRBD1 or TRBD2 (5 bases each). This CDR3 is 12 amino acids long. The germline V and J ends were trimmed by 3 bases and 4 bases, with 8 bases remaining between them. The germline V gene encodes CDR1 SGHDT and CDR2 YYEEEE. CDR3 DNA: TGTGCCAGCAGCTCCAGGGAGTACGAGCAGTACTTC. It encodes CASSSREYEQYF.

The V and J genes are TRBV5-1 and TRBJ2-5; TRBD2 aligns across 8 bases. From germline, CDR1 is SGHRS and CDR2 YFSETQ. The CDR3 is 15 residues long. The ends lost 0 bases at V and 5 bases at J; junction bases unmatched: 6. The CDR3 DNA reads as TGCGCCAGCAGCTTGGCCGGGAGGGTAGAGGAGACCCAGTACTTC. Its translation: CASSLAGRVEETQYF. The variable domain in full, with the rest retrieved from reference TRBV5-1 and TRBJ2-5, is KAGVTQTPRYLIKTRGQQVTLSCSPISGHRSVSWYQQTPGQGLQFLFEYFSETQRNKGNFPGRFSGRQFSNSRSEMNVSTLELGDSALYLCASSLAGRVEETQYFGPGTRLLVL.

Here the CDR3 DNA reads TGTGCCAGCAGCTTAGCGCAGGGAACGAACACTGAAGCTTTCTTT. Residues: CASSLAQGTNTEAFF. The V call is TRBV7-4, the J call TRBJ1-1; D perhaps matches TRBD1 (5 bases). V lost 0 bases, J lost 1 base, and 9 bases lay in between. The CDR3 runs 15 residues. Germline-derived CDR1 and CDR2 are SGHVT and SQSDAQ.

V usage is TRBV19 and J usage is TRBJ2-2; either TRBD1 or TRBD2 may supply D (5 bases each). Germline CDR1 LNHDA, CDR2 SQIVND (reference sequence). V gave up 3 bases and J gave up 4 bases, with 15 bases separating them. This CDR3 region has 16 residues. The CDR3 loop is CASSIGGILGTGELFF. The CDR3, as DNA: TGTGCCAGTAGTATTGGGGGAATCTTGGGCACCGGGGAGCTGTTTTTT.

This clonotype was detected many times. The chain is built from TRBV27 and TRBJ2-7; 10 bases align to TRBD2. Per the germline V gene, CDR1 is MNHEY and CDR2 is SMNVEV (reference sequence). The trim removed 0 bases at V and 2 bases at J, leaving 1 base unmatched. This CDR3 has 15 residues. The CDR3 DNA reads as TGTGCCAGCAGTTTATCGCTAGCGGGGGCCTACGAGCAGTACTTC. This encodes CASSLSLAGAYEQYF.

The chain combines TRBV2 with TRBJ2-5, with D perhaps TRBD1 or TRBD2 (6 bases each). CDR1 and CDR2 from the germline V gene are SNHLY and FYNNEI. Trimming stripped 7 bases from V and 5 bases from J, with 23 bases between. The CDR3 covers 16 residues. The CDR3 loop reads CASTRNGGGGMETQYF. In DNA form, the CDR3 reads TGTGCCAGCACCCGAAACGGGGGCGGTGGTATGGAGACCCAGTACTTC.

The CDR3 region is CASSSFRAGGLGDTQYF. CDR3 bases: TGTGCCAGCAGCTCCTTTCGAGCGGGAGGGTTAGGAGATACGCAGTATTTT. The chain has TRBV7-9 and TRBJ2-3; 10 positions match TRBD2. The CDR3 is 17 amino acids. V was pared by 4 bases and J by 5 bases, with 12 bases of the junction left unmatched. The germline gives CDR1 SEHNR, CDR2 FQNEAQ (reference sequence).

Concerning this clonotype: Possible read error: a much larger clone is one base away. This chain uses TRBV25-1 with TRBJ2-7; a possible D gene is TRBD2 (6 bases). CDR3 length: 14 amino acids. Trimming took off 7 bases at V and 0 bases at J, with 13 bases between the two ends. Germline values: CDR1 MGHDK, CDR2 SYGVNS. The CDR3 DNA is TGTGCCAGCAATCCGGGACTCATCTCCTACGAGCAGTACTTC. Encoded protein: CASNPGLISYEQYF.

This clonotype was recorded many times. The genes are TRBV5-8 and TRBJ2-7; TRBD1 matches at 12 bases. The CDR3 covers 16 residues. Germline CDR1 SGHTS, CDR2 YDEGEE. V trimming: 2 bases; J trimming: 4 bases; junction bases outside the gene matches: 7. CDR3 sequence (DNA): TGTGCCAGCAGCTTAGACCGGGACAGGGGGCGTTACGAGCAGTACTTC. It specifies CASSLDRDRGRYEQYF. The full variable domain, rest sourced from reference TRBV5-8 and TRBJ2-7, is EAGVTQSPTHLIKTRGQQATLRCSPISGHTSVYWYQQALGLGLQFLLWYDEGEERNRGNFPPRFSGRQFPNYSSELNVNALELEDSALYLCASSLDRDRGRYEQYFGPGTRLTVT.